The T cell receptor (beta chain) described here comes from a study of T cell repertoires in cytomegalovirus infection. Across the whole study: It was recently identified HLA-C-restricted and well-studied HLA-B-restricted CMV epitopes that the study used.

TCRdb recomputed calls from the reads with MiXCR, one row per CDR3 protein. Among approximately 910,000 distinct CDR3 sequences, approximately 30% were seen once, and the ten largest hold 13%. This CDR3 is 14 amino acids long. The V segment lost 6 bases and the J segment 3 bases; nucleotides outside the gene matches: 6. Germline-derived CDR1 and CDR2 are MNHEY and SMNVEV (reference sequence). To note about this clonotype: Its antigen is currently unknown.

This specimen consisted of cultured CD8+ T cells from PBMCs, obtained from culture after CMV antigen stimulation. The origin of this receptor is a human donor in good health (CMV status not recorded). Some clones in this sample may be carry-over from other donors' samples. This rearrangement joins TRBV27 to TRBJ2-7, with TRBD1 identical over 9 bases. The CDR3 DNA reads TGTGCCAGCAGCCCCGGGACAGGGTTCTACGAGCAGTACGTC. This codes for CASSPGTGFYEQYV.